The 28 T cell receptor beta chains given below trace back to one sample, sequenced in a study of cytomegalovirus exposure and HLA in healthy donors. TCRdb's table, derived via immunoSEQ multiplex PCR, lists solely in-frame clones and lacks some. The sample lists about 220,000 clones, around nine tenths occurring once. Sequencing was performed on PBMCs. These receptor sequences come from a woman aged 18-29 years in good health and CMV-seronegative.

The gene calls are TRBV18 and TRBJ1-3; 8 bases are a match to TRBD1. Germline-derived CDR1 and CDR2 are KGHSH and LQKENI. CDR3 length: 16 residues. The V gene end was trimmed by 4 bases and the J gene end by 1 base; junction bases not matched to a gene: 6. In DNA, the CDR3 is TGTGCCAGCTCACGACAGGGGCCACCTTCTGGAAACACCATATATTTT. Protein product: CASSRQGPPSGNTIYF.

The chain is built from TRBV29-1 and TRBJ1-1; no clear D gene. The CDR3 length is 14 residues. Germline values: CDR1 SQVTM, CDR2 ANQGSEA. Trimming left V 3 bases short and J 0 bases short, with 11 bases between. This CDR3 is CSVDSPDMNTEAFF. In nucleotides, the CDR3 is TGCAGCGTTGATTCCCCAGACATGAACACTGAAGCTTTCTTT.

J is TRBJ1-1 and V is TRBV29-1, with a tentative D call TRBD1 (5 bases). Germline CDR1 SQVTM, CDR2 ANQGSEA. V lost 8 bases to trimming and J lost 6 bases, with 22 bases between them. The CDR3 covers 14 residues. DNA for the CDR3: TGCAGCTCCTGGGACGGAGGGATAGGGGCTGAAGCTTTCTTT. Amino acid sequence: CSSWDGGIGAEAFF.

V is TRBV28 and J is TRBJ1-5; D gene uncertain. The ends were cut back, 10 bases at V and 1 base at J, with 14 bases in the middle. The CDR3 contains 14 residues. Germline V gives CDR1 MDHEN, CDR2 SYDVKM. For the CDR3, the DNA is TGTGCCACCGGGTCCCCTGGGAGCAATCAGCCCCAGCATTTT. Translation gives CATGSPGSNQPQHF.

CDR3 DNA sequence: TGTGCCAGCAGCCAACCAAACGAGAAGGAAAAACTGTTTTTT. Amino acid sequence: CASSQPNEKEKLFF. The chain recombines TRBV7-9 with TRBJ1-4, with no clear D. Trimming stripped 5 bases from V and 8 bases from J, with 15 bases between. Germline loops: CDR1 SEHNR, CDR2 FQNEAQ (reference sequence). The CDR3 is 14 amino acids.

DNA of the CDR3: TGTGCCAGCAGTGAATATCCCCGGGGGGGGTATGAGCAGTTCTTC. Translation: CASSEYPRGGYEQFF. The chain couples TRBV6-1 to TRBJ2-1; TRBD2 matches 8 bases. The CDR3 contains 15 residues. Germline CDR1 MNHNS, CDR2 SASEGT. The V and J ends lost 2 bases and 8 bases, in that order; junction bases with no gene match: 8.

This sequence joins TRBV7-8 and TRBJ2-2; 9 bases are a match to TRBD1. Germline CDR1 and CDR2: SGHVS and FQNEAQ. The J segment lost 6 bases and the V segment lost 5 bases, leaving 7 bases of the junction unmatched. There are 15 residues in the CDR3. Written as DNA, the CDR3 is TGTGCCAGCAGCCTATCCGGGACAGGGCCCGGGGAGCTGTTTTTT. This translates into CASSLSGTGPGELFF.

The CDR3 DNA follows: TGTGCCAGCAGCACACAGGTTGTGTATCAGCCCCAGCATTTT. Translation: CASSTQVVYQPQHF. This rearrangement joins TRBV6-1 to TRBJ1-5; TRBD1 is a possible D gene (5 bases). V was pared by 6 bases and J by 5 bases, with 14 bases between. CDR3 size: 14 residues. CDR1 is MNHNS and CDR2 is SASEGT in the germline V gene.

The gene calls are TRBV30 and TRBJ1-2; TRBD1 might be the D (5 bases). Germline V gene data show CDR1 as GTSNPN and CDR2 as SVGIG (reference sequence). Between the trimmed V and J ends, which lost 5 bases and 1 base, there was a span of 14 bases. This CDR3 has 14 residues. CDR3 bases: TGTGCCTGGTACAACAGGATCGTTAACTATGGCTACACCTTC. It specifies CAWYNRIVNYGYTF.

The chain combines TRBV29-1 with TRBJ2-2; 10 positions agree with TRBD2. Germline CDR1 and CDR2: SQVTM and ANQGSEA. The CDR3 covers 15 residues. Trimming removed 4 bases from V and 4 bases from J; junction bases left unmatched: 6. The CDR3 DNA is TGCAGCGTTGGGAAGCCTAGCGGGAGCACCGGGGAGCTGTTTTTT. This translates into CSVGKPSGSTGELFF.

The V and J genes are TRBV29-1 and TRBJ2-7; D gene uncertain. Germline V CDR1 and CDR2: SQVTM, ANQGSEA. The V gene lost 7 bases and the J gene lost 7 bases, with 11 bases spanning the gap. The CDR3 extends over 10 amino acids. CDR3 sequence reads: CSAVAREQYF. CDR3 nucleotides: TGCAGCGCTGTGGCGAGGGAGCAGTACTTC.

V gene TRBV14 combines with J gene TRBJ2-5; 7 bases match TRBD2. The CDR3 is 17 residues long. CDR1 is SGHDN, CDR2 FVKESK, per germline. With 3 bases clipped from V and 4 bases from J, the junction kept 14 bases outside the gene matches. CDR3 amino acids: CASSQVGPGLPGETQYF. DNA of the CDR3: TGTGCCAGCAGCCAGGTCGGACCGGGACTACCCGGAGAGACCCAGTACTTC.

The genes are TRBV5-1 and TRBJ2-1, with 8 bases that match TRBD2. CDR1 is SGHRS and CDR2 is YFSETQ in the germline V gene. The CDR3 runs 15 residues. The ends lost 2 bases at V and 2 bases at J; junction bases unmatched: 3. The CDR3, as DNA: TGCGCCAGCAGCTTCGGACTAGCCCCCTACAATGAGCAGTTCTTC. Translating it yields CASSFGLAPYNEQFF.

V and J are TRBV5-1 and TRBJ1-1; the match to TRBD1 covers 7 bases. Trimming cost V 0 bases and J 5 bases; bases outside gene matches: 7. This CDR3 comprises 15 residues. Germline values: CDR1 SGHRS, CDR2 YFSETQ. CDR3 in DNA: TGCGCCAGCAGCTTGGAGAGACAGGGCCTGACTGAAGCTTTCTTT. Protein sequence: CASSLERQGLTEAFF. Combining the CDR3 with reference TRBV5-1 and TRBJ1-1 gives the whole variable domain KAGVTQTPRYLIKTRGQQVTLSCSPISGHRSVSWYQQTPGQGLQFLFEYFSETQRNKGNFPGRFSGRQFSNSRSEMNVSTLELGDSALYLCASSLERQGLTEAFFGQGTRLTVV.

The genes are TRBV6-6 and TRBJ2-1, with D perhaps matching TRBD1 (6 bases). The ends were cut back, 4 bases at V and 7 bases at J, with 14 bases in the middle. Per the germline V gene, CDR1 is MNHNY and CDR2 is SVGAGI (reference sequence). This CDR3 has 14 residues. The DNA for the CDR3 is TGTGCCAGCAGTTGGGGGAATACAGGGAATGAGCAGTTCTTC. Protein sequence: CASSWGNTGNEQFF.

This chain joins TRBV2 and TRBJ1-2, with a weak D call TRBD1 (5 bases). The ends were cut back, 2 bases at V and 5 bases at J, with 18 bases in the middle. Germline values: CDR1 SNHLY, CDR2 FYNNEI. There are 16 residues in the CDR3. CDR3 loop: CASSETRRQNQYGYTF. CDR3 DNA: TGTGCCAGCAGTGAAACGCGGAGACAGAATCAATATGGCTACACCTTC.

This chain joins TRBV27 and TRBJ1-5; 8 nucleotides agree with TRBD1. Trimming at V came to 6 bases and at J to 0 bases, leaving 7 bases not matched to a gene. This CDR3 spans 16 amino acids. Germline V gene data show CDR1 as MNHEY and CDR2 as SMNVEV (reference sequence). The chain's CDR3 is CASRQRQGNSNQPQHF. CDR3 bases: TGTGCCAGCAGACAAAGACAGGGGAATAGCAATCAGCCCCAGCATTTT.

The CDR3 DNA follows: TGTGCCAGCAGTGGCGGAGACTATCAGCCCCAGCATTTT. It yields the protein CASSGGDYQPQHF. V gene TRBV2 combines with J gene TRBJ1-5; D gene unclear. In germline, CDR1 is SNHLY, CDR2 FYNNEI. V lost 4 bases to trimming and J lost 5 bases, with 9 bases between them. There are 13 residues in the CDR3. The full variable domain, completed using reference TRBV2 and TRBJ1-5, is EPEVTQTPSHQVTQMGQEVILRCVPISNHLYFYWYRQILGQKVEFLVSFYNNEISEKSEIFDDQFSVERPDGSNFTLKIRSTKLEDSAMYFCASSGGDYQPQHFGDGTRLSIL.

The chain recombines TRBV29-1 with TRBJ2-3; the D is unclear. Germline V gives CDR1 SQVTM, CDR2 ANQGSEA. The V and J ends lost 7 bases and 4 bases respectively, with 15 bases between them. CDR3 size: 13 residues. The CDR3 sequence: CSAGSGLADTQYF. The CDR3 DNA is TGCAGCGCCGGGTCGGGTTTGGCAGATACGCAGTATTTT.

Only one count was recorded for this clone. The chain joins TRBV19 to TRBJ1-1; D remains ambiguous. V lost 3 bases and J 3 bases, leaving 11 bases between the germline ends. The germline V gene has CDR1 LNHDA and CDR2 SQIVND (reference sequence). This CDR3 has 14 amino acids. CDR3 sequence: CASSILDLDTEAFF. The CDR3 DNA sequence: TGTGCCAGTAGTATTCTAGATCTGGACACTGAAGCTTTCTTT.

This rearrangement joins TRBV25-1 to TRBJ2-7, with D unresolved. The CDR3 consists of 12 residues. The ends were cut back, 1 base at V and 4 bases at J, with 5 bases in the middle. CDR1 is MGHDK and CDR2 is SYGVNS in the germline V gene. CDR3 sequence: CASSESRYEQYF. CDR3 DNA sequence: TGTGCCAGCAGTGAATCCCGGTACGAGCAGTACTTC.

The chain has TRBV9 and TRBJ2-7; 10 bases line up with TRBD1. CDR1 and CDR2 from the germline V gene are SGDLS and YYNGEE. V shed 4 bases and J 3 bases; nucleotides not matched to a gene: 16. CDR3 size: 18 residues. DNA for the CDR3: TGTGCCAGCAGCCCCACTAAACCCCCGGGACAGGGGTTCTACGAGCAGTACTTC. It is translated as CASSPTKPPGQGFYEQYF.

The genes are TRBV28 and TRBJ2-5; the match to TRBD2 covers 12 bases. CDR3 length: 14 residues. Germline CDR1 and CDR2: MDHEN and SYDVKM. Losses at the gene ends were 6 bases for V and 5 bases for J; bases not matched to a gene: 4. The CDR3 reads CASRLAGGGETQYF. The DNA of the CDR3 is TGTGCCAGCAGACTAGCGGGAGGCGGGGAGACCCAGTACTTC.

As to this clone: An end of the junction does not agree with germline; a read error may underlie this. This chain joins TRBV5-4 and TRBJ2-1, with D tentatively TRBD2 (6 bases). Germline-derived CDR1 and CDR2 are SGHNT and YYREEE (reference sequence). There are 12 residues in the CDR3. CDR3 loop: CASRKLAHLMVF. CDR3 sequence (DNA): TGTGCCAGCAGAAAACTAGCCCACCTAATGGTCTTC.

The chain joins TRBV6-4 to TRBJ2-2; 10 bases match TRBD1. CDR3 length equals 14 residues. Germline CDR1 MRHNA, CDR2 SNTAGT. V lost 6 bases, J lost 7 bases, and 5 bases stayed unmatched. The chain's CDR3 is CASRMTGGNGELFF. The CDR3 region has the DNA TGTGCCAGCAGGATGACAGGGGGCAACGGGGAGCTGTTTTTT.

This sequence joins TRBV2 and TRBJ2-5; 8 bases fit TRBD2. TRBJ2-7 explains the end of the DNA better; the J call may be wrong. Germline V CDR1 and CDR2: SNHLY, FYNNEI. The length of the CDR3 is 16 residues. CDR3 residues: CASSESEAGGLREQYF. The CDR3 nucleotides are TGTGCCAGCAGTGAAAGTGAGGCGGGAGGTCTTCGCGAGCAGTACTTC.

The rearrangement links TRBV7-9 to TRBJ1-4; D ambiguous. Germline lookup yields CDR1 SEHNR and CDR2 FQNEAQ (reference sequence). The CDR3 has 15 amino acids. The V and J ends lost 3 bases and 7 bases respectively, with 15 bases between them. The CDR3 DNA reads TGTGCCAGCAGCTTCGGCGAGGGTTTTCGTGAAAAACTGTTTTTT. This translates into CASSFGEGFREKLFF.

V gene TRBV19 combines with J gene TRBJ2-3; 9 bases agree with TRBD2. Trimming took 6 bases from V and 2 from J; bases not matched to a gene: 9. Germline V CDR1 and CDR2: LNHDA, SQIVND (reference sequence). CDR3 length: 16 amino acids. CDR3 coding DNA: TGTGCCAGTAGACAAAGAAGCGGGGGGTTCACAGATACGCAGTATTTT. It encodes CASRQRSGGFTDTQYF. Combining the CDR3 with reference TRBV19 and TRBJ2-3 gives the whole variable domain DGGITQSPKYLFRKEGQNVTLSCEQNLNHDAMYWYRQDPGQGLRLIYYSQIVNDFQKGDIAEGYSVSREKKESFPLTVTSAQKNPTAFYLCASRQRSGGFTDTQYFGPGTRLTVL.